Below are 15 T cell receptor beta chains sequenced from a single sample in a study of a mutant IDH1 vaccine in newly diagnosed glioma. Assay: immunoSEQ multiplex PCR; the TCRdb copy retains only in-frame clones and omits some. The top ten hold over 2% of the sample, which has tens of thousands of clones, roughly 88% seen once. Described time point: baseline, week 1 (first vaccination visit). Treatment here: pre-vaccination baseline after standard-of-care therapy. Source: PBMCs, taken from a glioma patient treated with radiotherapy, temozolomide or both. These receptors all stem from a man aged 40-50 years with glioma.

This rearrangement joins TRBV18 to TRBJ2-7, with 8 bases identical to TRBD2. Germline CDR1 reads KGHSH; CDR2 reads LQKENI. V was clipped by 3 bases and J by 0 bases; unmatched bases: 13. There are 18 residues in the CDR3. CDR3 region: CASSPRPLTSGFSYEQYF. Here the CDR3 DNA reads TGTGCCAGCTCACCCCGTCCGCTCACTAGCGGATTCTCCTACGAGCAGTACTTC.

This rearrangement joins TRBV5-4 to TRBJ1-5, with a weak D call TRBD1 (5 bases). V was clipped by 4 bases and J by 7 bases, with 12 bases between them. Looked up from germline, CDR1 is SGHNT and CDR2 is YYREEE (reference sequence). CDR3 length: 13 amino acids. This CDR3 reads CASSIAGMQPQHF. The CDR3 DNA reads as TGTGCCAGCAGCATCGCAGGGATGCAGCCCCAGCATTTT.

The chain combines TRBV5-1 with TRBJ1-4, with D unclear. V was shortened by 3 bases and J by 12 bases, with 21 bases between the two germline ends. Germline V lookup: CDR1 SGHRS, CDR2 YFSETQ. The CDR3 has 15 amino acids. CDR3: CASSSTTYTLGELFF. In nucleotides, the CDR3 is TGCGCCAGCAGCTCAACAACATACACGCTTGGAGAACTGTTTTTT.

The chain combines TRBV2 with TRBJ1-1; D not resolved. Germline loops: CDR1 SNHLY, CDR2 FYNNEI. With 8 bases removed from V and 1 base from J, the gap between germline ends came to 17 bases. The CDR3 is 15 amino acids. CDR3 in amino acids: CASAPIQRQNTEAFF. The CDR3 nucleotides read TGTGCCAGCGCCCCAATCCAACGCCAGAACACTGAAGCTTTCTTT.

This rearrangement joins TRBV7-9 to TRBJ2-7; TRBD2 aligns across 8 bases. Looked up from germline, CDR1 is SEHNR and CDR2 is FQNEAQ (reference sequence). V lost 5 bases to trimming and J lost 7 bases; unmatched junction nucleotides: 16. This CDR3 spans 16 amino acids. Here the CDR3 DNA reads TGTGCCAGCAGCGTTACTAGCGGTTTACCCCGAGGGGAGCAGTACTTC. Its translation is CASSVTSGLPRGEQYF.

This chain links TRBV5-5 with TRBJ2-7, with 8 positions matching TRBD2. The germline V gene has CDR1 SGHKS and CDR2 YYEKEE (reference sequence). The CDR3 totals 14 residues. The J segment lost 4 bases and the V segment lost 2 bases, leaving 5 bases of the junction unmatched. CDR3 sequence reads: CASSLAGASYEQYF. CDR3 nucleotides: TGTGCCAGCAGCTTAGCGGGAGCGAGTTACGAGCAGTACTTC.

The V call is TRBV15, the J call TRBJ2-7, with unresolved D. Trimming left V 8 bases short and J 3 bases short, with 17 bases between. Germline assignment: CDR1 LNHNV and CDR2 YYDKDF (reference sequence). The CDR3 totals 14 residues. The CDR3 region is CATAPDQNFYEQYF. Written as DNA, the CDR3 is TGTGCCACCGCCCCGGACCAAAACTTCTACGAGCAGTACTTC.

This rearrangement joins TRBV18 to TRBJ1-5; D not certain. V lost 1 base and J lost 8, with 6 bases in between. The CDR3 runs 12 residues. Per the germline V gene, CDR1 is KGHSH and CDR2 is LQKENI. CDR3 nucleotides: TGTGCCAGCTCACCACGGTCTGAGCCCCAGCATTTT. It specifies CASSPRSEPQHF.

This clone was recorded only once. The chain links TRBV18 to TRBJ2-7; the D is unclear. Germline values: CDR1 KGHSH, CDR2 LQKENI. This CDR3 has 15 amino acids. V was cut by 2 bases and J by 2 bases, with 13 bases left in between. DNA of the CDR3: TGTGCCAGCTCACCAACGCAGTCCTCTACCTACGAGCAGTACTTC. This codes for CASSPTQSSTYEQYF.

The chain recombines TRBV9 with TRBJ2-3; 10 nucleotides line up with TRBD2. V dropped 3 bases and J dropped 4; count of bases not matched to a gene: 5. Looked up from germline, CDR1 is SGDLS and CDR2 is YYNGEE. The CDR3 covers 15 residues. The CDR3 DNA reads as TGTGCCAGCAGCGCTAGCGGGAGCTTAGCAGATACGCAGTATTTT. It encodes CASSASGSLADTQYF.

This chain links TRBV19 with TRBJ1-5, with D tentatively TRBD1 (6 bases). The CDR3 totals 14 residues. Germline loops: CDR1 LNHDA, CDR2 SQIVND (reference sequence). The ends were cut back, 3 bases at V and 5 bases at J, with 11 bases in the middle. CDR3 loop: CASSILPGDQPQHF. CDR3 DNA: TGTGCCAGTAGTATCCTACCAGGGGATCAGCCCCAGCATTTT.

The CDR3 here is CASSVGQANTEAFF. The DNA of the CDR3 is TGTGCCAGCAGCGTGGGACAGGCGAACACTGAAGCTTTCTTT. This chain links TRBV2 with TRBJ1-1; 8 bases match TRBD1. V shed 6 bases, J shed 1 base, and the junction held 4 bases outside the gene matches. Per germline, CDR1 SNHLY and CDR2 FYNNEI. The CDR3 covers 14 residues.

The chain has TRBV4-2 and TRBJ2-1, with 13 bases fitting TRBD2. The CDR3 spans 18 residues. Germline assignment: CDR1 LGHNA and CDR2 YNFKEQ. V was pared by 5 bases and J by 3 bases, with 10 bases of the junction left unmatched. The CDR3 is CASSTPAGTSGDYNEQFF. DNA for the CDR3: TGTGCCAGCAGCACCCCCGCCGGGACTAGCGGGGACTACAATGAGCAGTTCTTC.

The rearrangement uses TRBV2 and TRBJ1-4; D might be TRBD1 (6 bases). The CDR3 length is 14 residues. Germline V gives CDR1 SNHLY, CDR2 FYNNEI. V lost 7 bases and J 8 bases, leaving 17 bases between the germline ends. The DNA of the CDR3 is TGTGCCAGCACTCAGGGGTCCAGGGACGAAAAACTGTTTTTT. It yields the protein CASTQGSRDEKLFF. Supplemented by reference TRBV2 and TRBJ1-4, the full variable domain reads EPEVTQTPSHQVTQMGQEVILRCVPISNHLYFYWYRQILGQKVEFLVSFYNNEISEKSEIFDDQFSVERPDGSNFTLKIRSTKLEDSAMYFCASTQGSRDEKLFFGSGTQLSVL.

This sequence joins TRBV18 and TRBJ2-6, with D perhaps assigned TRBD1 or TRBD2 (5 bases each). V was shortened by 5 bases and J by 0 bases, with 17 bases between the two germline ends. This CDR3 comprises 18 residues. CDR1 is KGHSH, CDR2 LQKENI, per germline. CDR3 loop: CASSEPGRQLSGANVLTF. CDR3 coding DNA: TGTGCCAGCTCAGAACCGGGACGCCAACTCTCTGGGGCCAACGTCCTGACTTTC. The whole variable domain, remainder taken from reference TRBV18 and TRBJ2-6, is NAGVMQNPRHLVRRRGQEARLRCSPMKGHSHVYWYRQLPEEGLKFMVYLQKENIIDESGMPKERFSAEFPKEGPSILRIQQVVRGDSAAYFCASSEPGRQLSGANVLTFGAGSRLTVL.